This TCR beta chain came from a study of cytomegalovirus exposure and HLA in healthy donors (dated by TCRdb to 2015 to 2018). About the full investigation: An earlier analysis of some 550 of the donors reported roughly 300 Gb of sequence data and roughly 100 million unique TCR beta sequences from 150 million to 200 million T cells. An early release that covered some 640 HLA-typed donors contained approximately 300 gigabases of sequencing data and around 80 million unique TCR sequences. Among the approximately 420 genotyped donors, around 81% belonged to the genetic ancestry cluster associated with self-reported Caucasian donors. The study aimed to test whether cataloging public T cell receptors could reveal signatures of past pathogen exposure. The study used immunosequencing to profile the T cell repertoires of some 600 subjects and linked those repertoires to cytomegalovirus serostatus. In addition to the first cohort of 666 subjects, a separate validation cohort of 120 different subjects was used. High-throughput TCR immunosequencing, statistical association of individual TCRs with disease status, and machine learning were combined to predict cytomegalovirus infection status. In a later analysis, previously published TCR beta repertoires from 550 to 750 donors were re-analyzed and high-resolution HLA genotyping was added so that TCR occurrence patterns could be studied. Rather than using new phenotypic data, the later analysis identified candidate immune exposures from TCR beta sequences and from how often those sequences occurred across donors. In an earlier analysis of a few hundred of the donors, high-throughput TCR beta sequencing was used to judge whether each TCR beta V gene segment behaved as functional or pseudogenic. Alongside the repertoire data, information on donor age, sex, ethnicity and CMV serostatus was compiled. A later genetic analysis used genome-wide SNP genotypes for 398 of the 666 donors, treating that subset as a discovery cohort. All discovery cohort repertoires had been generated using a single sequencing platform. HLA typing included class I and class II loci at four-digit resolution. The number of typed donors differed by locus: roughly 629-640 for A, B, C, DRB1 and DQB1; approximately 530 for DQA1; roughly 600 for DPA1; and some 450 for DPB1. Because of strong linkage in the cohort, 4 to 6 DR-DQ haplotypes were treated as single units for association and clustering. Across around 400 genotyped donors of the cohort, an average of about 200,000 unique TCR beta nucleotide sequences per donor were sequenced, and roughly a sixth of those sequences were non-productive.

As concerns this clone: Its antigen remains unidentified. No much larger clone exists at a distance of one base, and base qualities are not known.

The cohort was made up of under 800 healthy bone marrow donors. At the time of sampling, all cohort members were nominally healthy, though unrecorded immune exposures were likely present. The donor was CMV seropositive and was included in the group of 270 or so seropositive cohort members. A peripheral blood sample was collected from each donor, and TCR beta sequencing was performed on peripheral blood mononuclear cells. Genomic DNA was extracted from the blood cell samples with the Qiagen DNeasy Blood Extraction Kit. Summary of the overall study and its limitations: The study gave a list of around 170 TCR beta chains associated with cytomegalovirus. A group of highly shared sequence variants was considered likely to be a technical artifact of the sequencing pipeline. When HLA alleles, especially DR and DQ, strongly co-occurred, TCR associations were difficult to assign to individual alleles. An association between a missense DCLRE1C variant and V-gene and J-gene trimming of TCR beta chains was found in a later genetic analysis and replicated in an independent cohort. Roughly uniform sequencing depth across donors was assumed in presence/absence analyses, although this assumption may not hold. A later analysis associated 16,951 TCR beta sequences with specific HLA alleles at a false discovery rate of 0.05. Most TCR sequences were observed very rarely across donors, whereas some public TCRs were present in many individuals. In a later analysis, HLA-associated TCR beta chains showed more clonal expansion and lower generation probabilities than non-associated chains that were equally common. In a later analysis, TCR association rates were found to vary across HLA loci, with the most associated TCRs seen for DRB1 alleles and the fewest for HLA-C alleles. Because some donors lacked HLA typing at each locus, the association tests relied only on the typed subset. Correlated functional status among segregating V segments might reflect linkage disequilibrium, but an unknown experimental factor could not be ruled out. The 87-base-pair reads could not distinguish some IMGT-functional V segments, including TRBV6-2 and TRBV6-3, so those segments were excluded. Because counts were too low, about 18 rarely observed V segments, including chromosome 9 orphons, were excluded from the earlier analysis of some 590 of the donors. In an earlier analysis of 587 of the donors, most TCR beta V segments appeared in productive rearrangements about 87% or about 30% of the time, broadly matching IMGT annotations. For the cohort, immune exposure information was limited to CMV serostatus. According to a later analysis, parvovirus B19, influenza, CMV and Epstein-Barr virus appeared linked to several top co-occurrence clusters. A later genetic analysis reported fewer N-insertions in productive TCRs among donors in an Asian-associated ancestry cluster than the roughly 700-donor mean. The authors suggested that the approach could potentially be generalized to other disease states and immunological phenotypes. A further reported finding was that TCR beta sequences accurately predicted the HLA-A and HLA-B alleles for most subjects in the first cohort. A later analysis found that most CMV-associated TCR beta chains appeared HLA-restricted, with HLA associations seemingly driven largely by CMV exposure. Only TCR beta chains were sequenced in this cohort, and the absence of alpha or paired-chain data limited detectable features. The classifier was reported to diagnose cytomegalovirus status with high specificity and sensitivity in both the original and validation cohorts. A few of the identified cytomegalovirus-associated TCR beta chains were confirmed in vitro to be specific for cytomegalovirus antigens.

Library prep was done by the immunoSEQ multiplex PCR assay. For the multiplex PCR, a mixture combining 60 forward primers for TCR Vbeta segments and 13 reverse primers for TCR Jbeta segments was used. A multiplex PCR assay on genomic DNA amplified the CDR3 region of rearranged TCR beta genes. The Illumina HiSeq System was used to sequence the amplified TCR beta libraries as 87-base-pair reads. The paper's data handling went like this. A later analysis tallied roughly 76 million unique TCR beta chains across the 666 repertoires, and about 10 million of those chains were shared by two or more donors. Raw reads were error-corrected and collapsed into unique sequences with a nearest-neighbor algorithm that merged closely related sequences to remove PCR and sequencing errors. V, D and J gene segments were assigned by aligning CDR3 sequences to IMGT reference sequences. Each retained sequence needed at least a six-nucleotide match to both a V gene segment and a J gene segment. Rearrangements were classified as productive when the CDR3 lacked stop codons and remained in frame with V and J, and all other rearrangements were classified as non-productive. CDR3 was defined according to IMGT convention as the region running from the second conserved V-encoded cysteine to the conserved J-encoded phenylalanine. Sequences without an unambiguous match to a single V gene segment were excluded from the earlier analysis of several hundred of the donors. An earlier analysis of about 590 of the donors classified V segments as functional when productive rearrangements were above 56.7% and as segregating when the standard deviation between donors was above 5%. To diagnose cytomegalovirus status from the catalog of TCR beta chain sequences, a statistical classification framework was built. In a later analysis, TCR nucleotide sequences were compared against IMGT/GENE-DB human TR gene sequences so that V and J genes could be assigned. The TCRdist pipeline was used in a later analysis to assign CDR3 sequences and most-parsimonious VDJ recombination scenarios. In a later analysis, every TCR beta chain was defined by the combination of its CDR3 amino acid sequence and its V-gene family, and reads without a unique V-gene family were dropped. In a later analysis, 450 to 600 highly shared, low-generation-probability nucleotide sequences were removed to address suspected cross-contamination and a sequencing artifact. For each public chain, a later analysis derived a clonal expansion index from normalized ranks of inferred template counts within each repertoire. In a later analysis, generation probabilities were computed with a VDJ recombination model fitted to out-of-frame rearrangements, and the resulting probabilities were checked against IGoR. Hypergeometric tests were used in a later analysis to score TCR-TCR, TCR-HLA and TCR-CMV co-occurrence, with a repertoire-size bias correction applied to the TCR pairs. In a later analysis, false discovery rates were estimated by permuting HLA or CMV assignments 20 times. In a later analysis, co-occurring TCRs were grouped with DBSCAN, and TCRdist sequence similarity was added when clustering was performed within HLA-allele-positive subsets. Repertoires with fewer than 30,000 or more than 120,000 public chains were left out of co-occurrence clustering, as were four to six repertoires with anomalous nucleotide sharing. What TCRdb holds here is the immuneACCESS table cut down to in-frame rearrangements. Part of the clones is not present; checked against another copy, under half of the missing clones reflect an unresolved V gene, and the others are unexplained. Clone size and the V and J calls come from that table; the DNA yielded D and trimming. Present in this sample are approximately 100,000 clones, 55% to 75% of which were seen just once. About 3.8% of the sample goes to the ten largest clones.

The germline V gene specifies MNHNS as CDR1 and SASEGT as CDR2. The trim is 7 bases for V and 4 bases for J, with a gap of 19 bases between the germline ends. The CDR3 holds 15 amino acids from the cysteine to the phenylalanine. CDR3 DNA only is kept here, 45 bases in frame from base 1. This clonotype was obtained from a man aged 25-45 years in good health and CMV-seropositive. Sequenced sample: PBMCs. Recombination linked TRBV6-1 to TRBJ1-2; possibly the D gene is TRBD1, per 6 matching bases. The DNA sequence is TGTGCCAGCAATAGGGTCAGGGGCGAGGTCTATGGCTACACCTTC. This translates into CASNRVRGEVYGYTF.